Listed below are T cell receptor beta chains from one sample, sequenced in a study of shared clonotypes between healthy human individuals. Profiling relied on immunoSEQ multiplex PCR, and the TCRdb table lists in-frame clones only, not all of them. The sample includes roughly 110,000 clones, around 68% of them seen just once. The sequenced sample was memory CD8+ T cells sorted from blood. The source is a woman in her twenties or thirties in good health. CDR3s include the opening cysteine and the closing phenylalanine or tryptophan. Each record gives: J gene, clone size, CDR3 length, V gene, D gene, CDR3 protein, CDR3 DNA. A D gene is named only where the DNA matches it firmly. Clone size is shown for a subset of rows, as once, few, many or a class of expanded clone.

>TRBJ2-1|few|16|TRBV7-9|TRBD2
CASSLATSGSNNEQFF
TGTGCCAGCAGCTTAGCAACTAGCGGGAGCAACAATGAGCAGTTCTTC
>TRBJ2-2|-|14|TRBV7-3|-
CASSLVGSTGELFF
TGTGCCAGCAGCTTAGTGGGCAGCACCGGGGAGCTGTTTTTT
>TRBJ2-2|-|13|TRBV7-8|-
CASSLVYTGELFF
TGTGCCAGCAGCTTAGTTTACACCGGGGAGCTGTTTTTT
>TRBJ2-7|-|12|TRBV4-1|-
CASSQTRDEQYF
TGCGCCAGCAGCCAAACCCGCGACGAGCAGTACTTC
>TRBJ2-1|-|15|TRBV19|TRBD1
CASSIGDSSYNEQFF
TGTGCCAGTAGTATAGGGGACAGCTCCTACAATGAGCAGTTCTTC
>TRBJ2-1|-|20|TRBV28|TRBD1
CASSLFNYPNRDSDLNEQFF
TGTGCCAGCAGTCTTTTTAACTATCCAAACCGGGACAGTGACTTAAATGAGCAGTTCTTC
>TRBJ2-1|-|14|TRBV5-6|TRBD1
CASSLGQGANEQFF
TGTGCCAGCAGCTTGGGGCAGGGGGCTAATGAGCAGTTCTTC
>TRBJ1-2|many|15|TRBV6-4|TRBD1
CASSDSGQESYGYTF
TGTGCCAGCAGTGATTCGGGACAGGAGAGCTATGGCTACACCTTC
>TRBJ2-3|-|16|TRBV6-6|TRBD1
CASSTLGQGATDTQYF
TGTGCCAGCAGTACCCTCGGACAGGGGGCGACAGATACGCAGTATTTT
>TRBJ2-1|-|16|TRBV9|-
CASSPGRGHLINEQFF
TGTGCCAGCAGCCCTGGGAGGGGACACCTGATCAATGAGCAGTTCTTC
>TRBJ2-7|few|16|TRBV28|-
CASSGIRNPLAYEQYF
TGTGCCAGCAGCGGAATTCGAAACCCACTAGCCTACGAGCAGTACTTC
>TRBJ2-7|-|15|TRBV25-1|TRBD2
CASSESASGPYEQYF
TGTGCCAGCAGTGAATCGGCTAGCGGTCCCTACGAGCAGTACTTC
>TRBJ1-1|-|14|TRBV19|TRBD1
CASSYRGLNTEAFF
TGTGCCAGTAGTTACAGGGGGCTGAACACTGAAGCTTTCTTT
>TRBJ2-7|once|17|TRBV7-6|TRBD1
CASSQGQGKWGTYEQYF
TGTGCCAGCAGCCAGGGACAGGGGAAATGGGGAACCTACGAGCAGTACTTC
>TRBJ2-2|-|13|TRBV6-4|-
CASSDAAAGELFF
TGTGCCAGCAGTGATGCGGCCGCGGGGGAGCTGTTTTTT
>TRBJ2-2|few|13|TRBV6-4|-
CASSPMHTGELFF
TGTGCCAGCAGTCCAATGCATACCGGGGAGCTGTTTTTT
>TRBJ2-1|-|17|TRBV5-1|TRBD1
CASSLGDQGAVGNEQFF
TGCGCCAGCAGCTTGGGGGATCAGGGGGCCGTCGGTAATGAGCAGTTCTTC
>TRBJ2-1|few|16|TRBV7-9|-
CASSPDVGAWVNEQFF
TGTGCCAGCAGCCCCGACGTGGGAGCTTGGGTCAATGAGCAGTTCTTC
>TRBJ2-1|-|15|TRBV5-1|-
CASSLSTMAYNEQFF
TGCGCCAGCAGCTTGTCGACGATGGCCTACAATGAGCAGTTCTTC
>TRBJ2-1|-|15|TRBV15|TRBD2
CATSRSGSGRNEQFF
TGTGCCACCAGCAGAAGCGGGAGCGGCAGAAATGAGCAGTTCTTC
>TRBJ2-7|-|11|TRBV20-1|-
CSARASAEQYF
TGCAGTGCTAGAGCGTCCGCCGAGCAGTACTTC
>TRBJ2-1|-|15|TRBV9|TRBD2
CASSKGEGRYNEQFF
TGTGCCAGCAGTAAAGGGGAGGGACGGTACAATGAGCAGTTCTTC
>TRBJ1-2|-|14|TRBV2|-
CASSERGANYGYTF
TGTGCTAGCAGTGAAAGGGGAGCTAACTATGGCTACACCTTC
>TRBJ1-2|many|15|TRBV6-5|-
CASSYSRGGVDGYTF
TGTGCCAGCAGTTACTCAAGGGGAGGGGTAGATGGCTACACCTTC
>TRBJ2-1|-|16|TRBV27|TRBD2
CASSLRGLGLYNEQFF
TGTGCCAGCAGTTTAAGGGGACTAGGGCTCTACAATGAGCAGTTCTTC
>TRBJ2-3|few|15|TRBV7-9|TRBD2
CASSLGGSIGDTQYF
TGTGCCAGCAGCTTAGGCGGGAGTATTGGAGATACGCAGTATTTT
>TRBJ2-1|-|13|TRBV6-4|-
CASSELANNEQFF
TGTGCCAGCAGTGAACTAGCAAACAATGAGCAGTTCTTC
>TRBJ2-7|-|14|TRBV11-1|TRBD1
CASSWGQGGYEQYF
TGTGCCAGCAGCTGGGGACAGGGGGGCTACGAGCAGTACTTC
>TRBJ2-2|many|13|TRBV7-3|TRBD2
CASGAGETGELFF
TGTGCCAGCGGCGCGGGAGAGACCGGGGAGCTGTTTTTT
>TRBJ2-1|-|17|TRBV11-3|-
CASSLFSGTGIDNEQFF
TGTGCCAGCAGCTTATTCAGTGGGACGGGGATTGACAATGAGCAGTTCTTC
>TRBJ1-3|-|14|TRBV7-8|TRBD1
CASSKPGQGNTIYF
TGTGCCAGCAGCAAACCGGGACAGGGAAACACCATATATTTT